This T cell receptor (beta chain) was profiled in a study of cytomegalovirus exposure and HLA in healthy donors. General study results and limits: According to the study, 180 or so TCR beta chains were cytomegalovirus-associated.

The repertoire was sequenced with immunoSEQ multiplex PCR; TCRdb's copy has only in-frame clones and lacks some. Of about 73,000 clones listed, 70% to 90% are singletons. This CDR3 region has 15 residues. CDR1 is SEHNR and CDR2 is FQNEAQ in the germline V gene (reference sequence). Trimming took off 3 bases at V and 5 bases at J, with 16 bases between the two ends. To note about this clone: Its antigen is currently unknown.

The V gene is TRBV7-9, the J gene TRBJ1-2; D may be TRBD1 (6 bases). The sequenced sample consisted of PBMCs. The receptor was isolated from a young woman in good health and CMV-seropositive. The CDR3 DNA reads TGTGCCAGCAGCTTGGGGGCCGCTGGTCCTTATGGCTACACCTTC. Translation gives CASSLGAAGPYGYTF.